The 29 T cell receptor beta chains in this list originate from one sample, sequenced in a study of cytomegalovirus exposure and HLA in healthy donors. The study ran its PCR with 60 Vbeta and 13 Jbeta primers. Only in-frame clones appear in the TCRdb table, and some are missing; sequencing was by immunoSEQ multiplex PCR. The sample includes 100,000 to 150,000 clones, 10% of them seen just once. Specimen: PBMCs. These receptors originate from a woman between 18 and 29 years old in good health and CMV-seropositive.

J is TRBJ1-5 and V is TRBV6-5, with D tentatively TRBD1 (5 bases). The CDR3 totals 14 residues. Germline CDR1 MNHEY, CDR2 SVGAGI. The ends were cut back, 8 bases at V and 0 bases at J, with 11 bases in the middle. The CDR3 coding sequence is TGTGCCAGCTCTAGGGGTTATAGCAATCAGCCCCAGCATTTT. The encoded protein is CASSRGYSNQPQHF.

This clone was detected only a few times. This rearrangement joins TRBV19 to TRBJ2-7, with 7 bases identical to TRBD2. CDR3 length equals 16 residues. CDR1 and CDR2 from the germline V gene are LNHDA and SQIVND (reference sequence). Losses at the gene ends were 5 bases for V and 4 bases for J; bases not matched to a gene: 14. The CDR3 region has the DNA TGTGCCAGTAGTCCAGGACTAGGAGCCATCGGGTACGAGCAGTACTTC. Translating gives CASSPGLGAIGYEQYF.

This clone has a count of ten or more. The chain uses TRBV5-1 and TRBJ2-6; maybe TRBD1 (5 bases). V was cut by 0 bases and J by 0 bases, with 10 bases left in between. The CDR3 contains 17 residues. Germline V CDR1 and CDR2: SGHRS, YFSETQ. This CDR3 reads CASSLEGHLSGANVLTF. The CDR3 nucleotides read TGCGCCAGCAGCTTGGAAGGACATCTCTCTGGGGCCAACGTCCTGACTTTC.

A few counts support this clone. J is TRBJ2-7 and V is TRBV5-6; 10 bases are shared with TRBD1. Germline lookup yields CDR1 SGHDT and CDR2 YYEEEE. This CDR3 comprises 16 residues. The J segment lost 5 bases and the V segment lost 3 bases, leaving 11 bases of the junction unmatched. CDR3: CASSSRDRGFWDEQYF. The CDR3 DNA reads as TGTGCCAGCAGCTCTAGGGACAGGGGATTCTGGGACGAGCAGTACTTC. Using reference TRBV5-6 and TRBJ2-7 for the parts outside the CDR3, the full variable domain is DAGVTQSPTHLIKTRGQQVTLRCSPKSGHDTVSWYQQALGQGPQFIFQYYEEEERQRGNFPDRFSGHQFPNYSSELNVNALLLGDSALYLCASSSRDRGFWDEQYFGPGTRLTVT.

This clone was detected a few times. The chain uses TRBV10-3 and TRBJ2-7; 9 nucleotides match TRBD2. The CDR3 covers 15 residues. The germline V gene encodes CDR1 ENHRY and CDR2 SYGVKD. The V segment lost 3 bases and the J segment 6 bases; nucleotides outside the gene matches: 9. The CDR3 is CAISDGGLALAEQYF. The CDR3 coding sequence is TGTGCCATCAGTGATGGGGGACTAGCACTTGCCGAGCAGTACTTC.

This clone was seen ten or more times. The J gene is TRBJ2-3, the V gene TRBV4-2, with a possible D match to TRBD2 (7 bases). Per the germline V gene, CDR1 is LGHNA and CDR2 is YNFKEQ. With 0 bases removed from V and 1 base from J, the gap between germline ends came to 8 bases. This CDR3 region has 15 residues. CDR3 residues: CASSQEGGGTDTQYF. CDR3 in DNA: TGTGCCAGCAGCCAAGAAGGGGGGGGCACAGATACGCAGTATTTT.

This clone was found a few times. The chain has TRBV7-9 and TRBJ1-2; D remains unclear. With 3 bases removed from V and 4 bases from J, the gap between germline ends came to 15 bases. The germline gives CDR1 SEHNR, CDR2 FQNEAQ (reference sequence). This CDR3 is 15 amino acids long. The CDR3 region is CASSFSGSFGYGYTF. Written as DNA, the CDR3 is TGTGCCAGCAGCTTTAGCGGCAGCTTCGGCTATGGCTACACCTTC.

In this sample, this clone turned up a few times. The chain joins TRBV2 to TRBJ2-3; 7 bases align to TRBD1. With 8 bases clipped from V and 1 base from J, the junction kept 12 bases outside the gene matches. The CDR3 covers 16 residues. Germline CDR1 and CDR2: SNHLY and FYNNEI. The CDR3 sequence: CASLLFQGVGTDTQYF. The CDR3 coding sequence is TGTGCCAGCTTATTATTCCAGGGGGTAGGCACAGATACGCAGTATTTT.

This clone has a handful of counts. The V and J genes are TRBV25-1 and TRBJ1-5; maybe TRBD1 (6 bases). Germline V gives CDR1 MGHDK, CDR2 SYGVNS. Deletions cut 6 bases from V and 4 bases from J, with 13 bases between. This CDR3 is built from 14 residues. The CDR3 DNA follows: TGTGCCAGCAGCCGAGGGGGAGTTAATCAGCCCCAGCATTTT. Its translation is CASSRGGVNQPQHF.

Only a few counts were recorded for this clone. The J gene is TRBJ1-5, the V gene TRBV4-1; a weak D match, TRBD1 (6 bases). CDR3 length: 14 amino acids. V lost 3 bases to trimming and J lost 5 bases, with 11 bases between them. Germline-derived CDR1 and CDR2 are MGHRA and YSYEKL. The CDR3 is CASSHNGGHQPQHF. CDR3 DNA: TGCGCCAGCAGCCACAACGGGGGGCATCAGCCCCAGCATTTT.

This clone occurred a few times. This rearrangement joins TRBV30 to TRBJ2-1, with 9 bases aligning to TRBD2. The germline V gene encodes CDR1 GTSNPN and CDR2 SVGIG (reference sequence). The CDR3 is 14 residues long. With 5 bases clipped from V and 7 bases from J, the junction kept 9 bases outside the gene matches. The CDR3 DNA reads as TGTGCCTGGTATCATAGCGGGAGTGGGAATGAGCAGTTCTTC. It yields the protein CAWYHSGSGNEQFF. Complete variable domain (other parts from reference TRBV30 and TRBJ2-1): SQTIHQWPATLVQPVGSPLSLECTVEGTSNPNLYWYRQAAGRGLQLLFYSVGIGQISSEVPQNLSASRPQDRQFILSSKKLLLSDSGFYLCAWYHSGSGNEQFFGPGTRLTVL.

This clone was seen a few times. The chain uses TRBV28 and TRBJ2-1; 9 nucleotides line up with TRBD2. V shed 5 bases and J 6 bases; nucleotides not matched to a gene: 20. From germline, CDR1 is MDHEN and CDR2 SYDVKM. The CDR3 covers 19 residues. The DNA of the CDR3 is TGTGCCAGCAGTCCCGGTCGCCGCACGATAGCGGGAGTTACCAATGAGCAGTTCTTC. Translation: CASSPGRRTIAGVTNEQFF.

CDR3 DNA sequence: TGTGCCAGCAGTGAGCGGGAGGGCTCCTACAATGAGCAGTTCTTC. The encoded protein is CASSEREGSYNEQFF. The rearrangement joins TRBV6-4 to TRBJ2-1; 9 bases agree with TRBD2. Germline V lookup: CDR1 MRHNA, CDR2 SNTAGT. V gave up 3 bases and J gave up 0 bases; unmatched junction bases: 0. The CDR3 is 15 amino acids.

The rearrangement links TRBV5-1 to TRBJ2-1; D unclear. CDR3 size: 16 residues. V lost 4 bases to trimming and J lost 6 bases, with 20 bases between them. Germline V CDR1 and CDR2: SGHRS, YFSETQ. This chain's CDR3 is CASSPRVAAMGNEQFF. The CDR3 DNA reads as TGCGCCAGCAGCCCCCGGGTAGCCGCGATGGGCAATGAGCAGTTCTTC.

This clone was recorded a few times. This chain joins TRBV18 and TRBJ1-3, with D perhaps matching TRBD1 (5 bases). The V end lost 4 bases, the J end lost 1 base, and 5 bases lay between the germline ends. CDR1 and CDR2 from the germline V gene are KGHSH and LQKENI. This CDR3 has 13 residues. CDR3 amino acids: CASSQGSGNTIYF. The CDR3 nucleotides read TGTGCCAGCTCACAGGGGTCTGGAAACACCATATATTTT.

This clone occurred a few times. This chain connects TRBV5-6 to TRBJ2-1; TRBD2 matches at 9 bases. This CDR3 spans 14 amino acids. Germline loops: CDR1 SGHDT, CDR2 YYEEEE. J was trimmed by 6 bases and V by 5 bases; bases with no gene match: 6. The CDR3: CASSGGTSSNEQFF. Here the CDR3 DNA reads TGTGCCAGCAGTGGCGGGACTAGCTCCAATGAGCAGTTCTTC.

This clone was seen a few times. The gene calls are TRBV5-4 and TRBJ2-7, with D possibly TRBD2 on 5 matching bases. CDR3 length: 12 amino acids. The ends were cut back, 2 bases at V and 5 bases at J, with 8 bases in the middle. Germline values: CDR1 SGHNT, CDR2 YYREEE (reference sequence). The CDR3, as DNA: TGTGCCAGCAGCTTTTCCGGGAACGAGCAGTACTTC. Translating gives CASSFSGNEQYF.

This clone showed up just a few times. The rearrangement links TRBV6-5 to TRBJ1-3, with D maybe TRBD1 (5 bases). The CDR3 sequence is 15 residues long. The germline CDR1 and CDR2 sequences are MNHEY and SVGAGI. V lost 3 bases to trimming and J lost 1 base, with 10 bases between them. In nucleotides, the CDR3 is TGTGCCAGCAGTTATCGGGGGAAATCTGGAAACACCATATATTTT. Amino acids: CASSYRGKSGNTIYF.

Only a few counts were recorded for this clone. The chain has TRBV20-1 and TRBJ2-7; D not certain. Germline CDR1 and CDR2: DFQATT and SNEGSKA (reference sequence). V was trimmed by 3 bases and J by 4 bases, leaving 4 bases between them. The CDR3 length is 10 residues. In nucleotides, the CDR3 is TGCAGTGCTAGTCCTTACGAGCAGTACTTC. This codes for CSASPYEQYF.

In its sample, this clone was seen a few times. The chain joins TRBV2 to TRBJ2-7; D possibly corresponds to TRBD2 (6 bases). The V gene lost 4 bases and the J gene lost 2 bases, with 12 bases spanning the gap. Germline V gene sequence: CDR1 SNHLY, CDR2 FYNNEI. CDR3 length equals 14 residues. The CDR3 spells CASSVRLGTYEQYF. For the CDR3, the DNA is TGTGCCAGCAGTGTGCGACTAGGGACCTACGAGCAGTACTTC.

This clone turned up a few times. The chain carries TRBV1 and TRBJ1-5; the DNA was not compared with TRBD1, the D call given in the table. TRBV1 is a recognized pseudogene. The CDR3 extends over 14 amino acids. The CDR3 protein is CTSSHVTAFWPQHF. As DNA, the CDR3 is TGCACCAGCAGCCACGTGACAGCCTTTTGGCCCCAGCATTTT.

Only a few counts were recorded for this clone. The rearrangement joins TRBV4-1 to TRBJ2-3, with TRBD2 as a possible D gene (6 bases). The CDR3 runs 16 residues. The ends were cut back, 2 bases at V and 2 bases at J, with 14 bases in the middle. Looked up from germline, CDR1 is MGHRA and CDR2 is YSYEKL. CDR3 coding DNA: TGCGCCAGCAGCCAAACCCACGGGGACTCCACAGATACGCAGTATTTT. Protein product: CASSQTHGDSTDTQYF.

V is TRBV5-8 and J is TRBJ1-1; D possibly corresponds to TRBD1 (5 bases). CDR3 length: 13 residues. Trimming cost V 8 bases and J 1 base, with 12 bases left between them. Germline V gene lookup returns CDR1 SGHTS and CDR2 YDEGEE. DNA of the CDR3: TGTGCCAGAAGCCCGGGGGAGAACACTGAAGCTTTCTTT. This codes for CARSPGENTEAFF.

This clone has a handful of counts. The V call is TRBV10-2, the J call TRBJ1-5; D is unresolved. The CDR3 has 13 residues. Germline CDR1 WSHSY, CDR2 SAAADI. The V end lost 3 bases, the J end lost 9 bases, and 12 bases lay between the germline ends. CDR3 nucleotide sequence: TGCGCCAGCAGTGAACGTGAGAGTGGGCCCCAGCATTTT. This translates into CASSERESGPQHF.

This clone was detected only a few times. The chain carries TRBV19 and TRBJ2-2; maybe TRBD2 (6 bases). CDR3 size: 13 residues. The germline CDR1 and CDR2 sequences are LNHDA and SQIVND (reference sequence). CDR3 sequence: CVAISGDTGELFF. DNA of the CDR3: TGTGTCGCGATTAGCGGAGACACCGGGGAGCTGTTTTTT.

This clone has more than one count but fewer than ten. The J gene is TRBJ2-5, the V gene TRBV6-4; maybe TRBD2 (5 bases). The CDR3 contains 13 residues. Per germline, CDR1 MRHNA and CDR2 SNTAGT. V gave up 6 bases and J gave up 1 base, with 9 bases separating them. CDR3 sequence: CASSLAPQETQYF. The CDR3 bases are TGTGCCAGCAGCCTAGCCCCCCAAGAGACCCAGTACTTC.

V and J are TRBV5-1 and TRBJ2-7; D gene ambiguous. The V and J ends lost 0 bases and 2 bases respectively, with 12 bases between them. The CDR3 runs 15 residues. Germline V gives CDR1 SGHRS, CDR2 YFSETQ. The CDR3 is CASSLGGPETYEQYF. CDR3 DNA: TGCGCCAGCAGCTTGGGCGGCCCAGAAACCTACGAGCAGTACTTC. Based on the CDR3 plus reference TRBV5-1 and TRBJ2-7, the full variable domain is KAGVTQTPRYLIKTRGQQVTLSCSPISGHRSVSWYQQTPGQGLQFLFEYFSETQRNKGNFPGRFSGRQFSNSRSEMNVSTLELGDSALYLCASSLGGPETYEQYFGPGTRLTVT.

The chain joins TRBV29-1 to TRBJ1-2; no reliable D call. CDR1 and CDR2 (germline): SQVTM, ANQGSEA. The CDR3 loop spans 15 amino acids. V lost 6 bases and J 0 bases, leaving 17 bases between the germline ends. The DNA for the CDR3 is TGCAGCGTAGCCGGCGAATCGGGGACTAACTATGGCTACACCTTC. Translated, it gives CSVAGESGTNYGYTF. Complete variable domain (other parts from reference TRBV29-1 and TRBJ1-2): SAVISQKPSRDICQRGTSLTIQCQVDSQVTMMFWYRQQPGQSLTLIATANQGSEATYESGFVIDKFPISRPNLTFSTLTVSNMSPEDSSIYLCSVAGESGTNYGYTFGSGTRLTVV.

This clone was seen a few times. The rearrangement links TRBV6-5 to TRBJ2-7, with D hard to call. Germline V lookup: CDR1 MNHEY, CDR2 SVGAGI. With 6 bases removed from V and 5 bases from J, the gap between germline ends came to 11 bases. The CDR3 consists of 12 residues. In DNA, the CDR3 is TGTGCCAGCAGCTCCTCCCTCCACGAGCAGTACTTC. Its protein is CASSSSLHEQYF.